Shown below are 8 T cell receptor beta chains from a single sample sequenced in a study of blood T cell repertoires in COVID-19. The data were produced by immunoSEQ multiplex PCR, yet TCRdb's version contains in-frame clones alone and is incomplete. The sample shows 19,000 or so clones, about 89% of them seen only once. The sample taken for sequencing was peripheral blood. Every receptor here comes from a man aged 70-80 years with active COVID-19.

The V call is TRBV12-5, the J call TRBJ1-5; D ambiguous. V lost 0 bases, J lost 2 bases, and 11 bases lay in between. The CDR3 is 16 amino acids. Germline lookup yields CDR1 LGHNT and CDR2 FRNRAP. CDR3 in DNA: TGTGCTAGTGGTTTGGTATTGGGCCTCCGCAATCAGCCCCAGCATTTT. Translation gives CASGLVLGLRNQPQHF.

The chain carries TRBV11-3 and TRBJ1-5; TRBD1 might be the D (6 bases). From germline, CDR1 is SGHNT and CDR2 YENEEA. This CDR3 spans 17 amino acids. V lost 3 bases and J 2 bases, leaving 17 bases between the germline ends. The CDR3 nucleotides read TGTGCCAGCAGCTTTCAAGGGGGGGCGTTTGGCAATCAGCCCCAGCATTTT. Its translation: CASSFQGGAFGNQPQHF. Based on the CDR3 plus reference TRBV11-3 and TRBJ1-5, the full variable domain is EAGVVQSPRYKIIEKKQPVAFWCNPISGHNTLYWYLQNLGQGPELLIRYENEEAVDDSQLPKDRFSAERLKGVDSTLKIQPAELGDSAVYLCASSFQGGAFGNQPQHFGDGTRLSIL.

CDR3 DNA sequence: TGTGCCAGCAGCCAAGATTTTTCTAGCCCAAAGGCCCTCTACGAGCAGTACTTC. Protein product: CASSQDFSSPKALYEQYF. This chain connects TRBV3-1 (or the pseudogene TRBV3-2) to TRBJ2-7; maybe TRBD2 (5 bases). V was clipped by 0 bases and J by 3 bases, with 21 bases between them. Germline CDR1 and CDR2: LGHDT and YNNKEL (reference sequence). This CDR3 has 18 amino acids.

This clone was recorded only once. The rearrangement links TRBV4-1 to TRBJ2-4, with D perhaps TRBD1 (6 bases). V was pared by 4 bases and J by 6 bases, with 19 bases between. Germline V gene lookup returns CDR1 MGHRA and CDR2 YSYEKL. The CDR3 has 16 residues. This CDR3 is CASSLQFNRDANIQYF. For the CDR3, the DNA is TGCGCCAGCAGCCTACAGTTTAACAGGGATGCAAACATTCAGTACTTC.

The rearrangement links TRBV30 to TRBJ2-1; 12 nucleotides align to TRBD2. This CDR3 comprises 14 residues. Germline trimming cut 4 bases from V and 10 bases from J; bases unmatched to any gene: 8. Looked up from germline, CDR1 is GTSNPN and CDR2 is SVGIG (reference sequence). The CDR3 DNA sequence: TGTGCCTGGATGAGAGGACTAGCGGGACAAGAGCAGTTCTTC. Translating it yields CAWMRGLAGQEQFF.

The chain links TRBV20-1 to TRBJ2-7; no reliable D call. The length of the CDR3 is 11 residues. V was clipped by 3 bases and J by 7 bases, with 10 bases between them. Per the germline V gene, CDR1 is DFQATT and CDR2 is SNEGSKA (reference sequence). CDR3 amino acids: CSARSGFEQYF. The CDR3 nucleotides are TGCAGTGCTAGGTCCGGGTTTGAGCAGTACTTC.

V is TRBV6-2 or TRBV6-3 and J is TRBJ1-5; TRBD1 aligns across 7 bases. This CDR3 has 13 residues. V lost 5 bases and J lost 8; bases outside the gene matches: 6. Germline V gene data show CDR1 as MNHEY and CDR2 as SVGEGT. This CDR3 is CASSRYRGEPQHF. Written as DNA, the CDR3 is TGTGCCAGCAGTAGATACAGGGGTGAGCCCCAGCATTTT.

This clone was seen once. This chain links TRBV27 with TRBJ2-1; unclear D gene. The CDR3 has 13 residues. The ends were cut back, 4 bases at V and 5 bases at J, with 9 bases in the middle. Looked up from germline, CDR1 is MNHEY and CDR2 is SMNVEV (reference sequence). DNA for the CDR3: TGTGCCAGCAGTTATGGGCGTAACAATGAGCAGTTCTTC. Translation gives CASSYGRNNEQFF.